Sequencing of this TCR beta chain was carried out in a study of CD8 T cells in Susac syndrome. V dropped 3 bases and J dropped 4 bases, with 22 bases sitting between them. This CDR3 is built from 17 residues. Through negative isolation, CD4+ and CD8+ T cells were obtained, while TEMRA cells were enriched using FACS. Random hexamers were used to reverse transcribe the RNA input (about 0.5 to 1 ug). A multiplex approach, immunoSEQ multiplex PCR, amplified TCR beta CDR3 across 54 Vbeta and 13 Jbeta. TCRdb reprocessed the immunoSEQ multiplex PCR reads via MiXCR and lists one record per CDR3 protein. The sample lists about 300,000 distinct CDR3 sequences, over 75% occurring once.

The sequence derives from a human donor with multiple sclerosis. Sequencing input: CD8+ T cells from PBMCs. The chain is built from TRBV23-1 and TRBJ2-7; D unresolved. TRBV23-1 is reported as an ORF; its role is uncertain. CDR3 residues: CASSHPSGPLSTYEQYF. The CDR3 nucleotides read TGCGCCAGCAGTCACCCTTCTGGACCCCTTTCCACTTACGAGCAGTACTTC.